These T cell receptor beta chains were read from a single sample in a study of shared T cell receptors in the human thymus. Produced via immunoSEQ multiplex PCR; TCRdb's table is partial and in-frame only. The sample shows some 700,000 clones, around 89% of them seen only once. The same specimen was also included in a second study, on human thymus T cells.

Source material: thymocytes. The receptors were gathered from a boy under three years old with a congenital heart defect. Each CDR3 is given with its conserved first and last residue. D genes are given only for firm matches. The size field is filled for only some rows; it gives once, few, many or a size class.

d_call	v_call	clone_size	j_call	cdr3_nt	cdr3_aa
TRBD2	TRBV5-1	once	TRBJ2-1	TGCGCCAGCAGCGTGCCCCGGGGACTCAATAGCGGGAGTGATGAGCAGTTCTTC	CASSVPRGLNSGSDEQFF
NA	TRBV7-9	NA	TRBJ1-2	TGTGCCAGCAGCTTAGTAACCAGGCAGGGGAAGGGCTACACCTTC	CASSLVTRQGKGYTF
TRBD1	TRBV9	NA	TRBJ1-2	TGTGCCAGCAGCGCCCGGGACAGCTATGGCTACACCTTC	CASSARDSYGYTF
TRBD2	TRBV5-1	NA	TRBJ2-7	TGCGCCAGCAGCTTGGCCTTGCGGGAGGGCCCCTACGAGCAGTACTTC	CASSLALREGPYEQYF
TRBD2	TRBV5-1	NA	TRBJ2-7	TGCGCCAGCAGCGCGACTAGCGGTCTCTACGAGCAGTACTTC	CASSATSGLYEQYF
NA	TRBV12-5	NA	TRBJ2-2	TGTGCTAGTGGAACCCCCGGGGGGCTCACCGGGGAGCTGTTTTTT	CASGTPGGLTGELFF
TRBD1	TRBV7-8	NA	TRBJ2-3	TGTGCCAGCAGCTCCGCCGGGACAGGGGGCGCAGATACGCAGTATTTT	CASSSAGTGGADTQYF
TRBD2	TRBV12-5	NA	TRBJ2-1	TGTGCTAGTGGTTTGCCATTAGCGGGGGCAACCTATGAGCAGTTCTTC	CASGLPLAGATYEQFF
NA	TRBV28	NA	TRBJ1-2	TGTGCCAGCAGTTTTTTAACTAGTGGCTACACCTTC	CASSFLTSGYTF
NA	TRBV10-1	NA	TRBJ2-7	TGCGCCAGCAGTGAGGTGGGTAGGACTTTCCCGGGGGAGCAGTACTTC	CASSEVGRTFPGEQYF